The T cell receptor beta chain described here comes from a study of blood T cell repertoires in COVID-19. At the level of the study: The origin of the acute and convalescent COVID-19 samples was the United States, Italy and Spain. The analysed material was cDNA or gDNA that came from T cells, B-cell-depleted T cells, or PBMCs.

As processed by the authors: Reference gene primer amplification yielded estimated nucleated cell counts. The data were produced by immunoSEQ multiplex PCR, yet TCRdb's version contains in-frame clones alone and is incomplete. V, J and clone size are those of that table, while D and trimming were read from the DNA. The profile covers approximately 130,000 clones, with about 86% appearing a single time and 5.5% to 6.5% taken by the ten largest. Sequenced material: peripheral blood. The clonotype was recovered from a man older than 75 with active or convalescent COVID-19.

CDR3 residues: CASSPSQPTTRTGELFF. CDR3 nucleotides: TGTGCCAGCAGCCCCTCGCAACCAACGACGCGGACCGGGGAGCTGTTTTTT. The J gene is TRBJ2-2, the V gene TRBV11-2; D call uncertain. V gave up 5 bases and J gave up 5 bases, with 21 bases separating them. Germline V lookup: CDR1 SGHAT, CDR2 FQNNGV. This CDR3 region has 17 residues.